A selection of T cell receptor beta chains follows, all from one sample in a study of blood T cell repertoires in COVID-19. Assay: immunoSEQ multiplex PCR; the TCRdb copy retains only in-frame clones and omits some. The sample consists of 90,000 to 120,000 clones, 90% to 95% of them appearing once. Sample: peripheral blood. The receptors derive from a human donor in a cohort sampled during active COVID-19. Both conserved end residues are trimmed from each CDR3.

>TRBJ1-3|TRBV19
ASATSLDSGNTIY
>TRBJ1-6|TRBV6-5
ASSYTGTGGTPLH
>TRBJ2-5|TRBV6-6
ASTPKARRETQY
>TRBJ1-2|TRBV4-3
ASSQDSGRVFGDYGYT
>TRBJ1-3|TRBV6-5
ASSYSAGGTIY
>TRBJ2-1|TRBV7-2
ASSLGLAGYEQF
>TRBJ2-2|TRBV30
AWSVGSGGELF
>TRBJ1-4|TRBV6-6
ASSSDSATNEKLF
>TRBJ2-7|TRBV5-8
ASSSDRVFETSGPSYEQY
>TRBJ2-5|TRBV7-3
ASSLGTSGLETQY
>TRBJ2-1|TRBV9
ASSAEASGGQTLSNEQF
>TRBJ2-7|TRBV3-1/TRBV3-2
ASSQHRSSVEQY
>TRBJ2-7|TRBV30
AWSGSSAYEQY
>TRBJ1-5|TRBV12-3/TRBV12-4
ASSPLQGQPQH
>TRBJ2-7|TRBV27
ASSLGSEQY
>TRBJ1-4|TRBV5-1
ASSSRGEGGNEKLF
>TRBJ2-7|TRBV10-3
ATYPGNSYEQY
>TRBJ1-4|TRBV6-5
ASSYSSTGNEKLF
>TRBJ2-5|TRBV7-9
ASNPILRQETQY
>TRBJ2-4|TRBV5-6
ASSSNRVAAKNIQY
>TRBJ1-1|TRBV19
ASWELGQGSTEAF
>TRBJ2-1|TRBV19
ASSIPSGSRNEQF
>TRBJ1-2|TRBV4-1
ASSQDGTGGGYT
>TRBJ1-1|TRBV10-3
AISSGTPDSGTEAF
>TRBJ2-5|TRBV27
ASSLLAGGPGETQY
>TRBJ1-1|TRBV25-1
ASSEREMNTEAF
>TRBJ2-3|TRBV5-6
ASSQYGGATDTQY
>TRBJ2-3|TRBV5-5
ASRGDSASTQY
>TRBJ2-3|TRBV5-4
ASSQGWGVSSTDTQY
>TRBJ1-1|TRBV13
ASSLGDMENTEAF
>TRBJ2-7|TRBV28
ASRSGLSYEQY
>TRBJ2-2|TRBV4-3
ASTDRGRNTGELF
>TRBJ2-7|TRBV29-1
SVWGLAGEGRYEQY
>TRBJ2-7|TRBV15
ATSDKKGLLYEQY
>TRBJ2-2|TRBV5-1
ASTRLAGSTGELF
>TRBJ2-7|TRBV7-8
ASSLGSGYTYEQY